These 3 T cell receptor beta chains were all obtained from the same sample, sequenced in a study of blood T cell repertoires in COVID-19. Data came from immunoSEQ multiplex PCR; TCRdb stores just in-frame clones and leaves some out. The sample contains around 180,000 clones, roughly 76% of which appear only once. Sequencing input: peripheral blood. All receptors come from a woman over 75 with COVID-19, enrolled during active disease.

V usage is TRBV4-2 and J usage is TRBJ2-2, with unresolved D. The germline CDR1 and CDR2 sequences are LGHNA and YNFKEQ. V lost 0 bases and J lost 2, with 7 bases in between. This CDR3 contains 15 residues. The CDR3 sequence: CASSQELLNTGELFF. The CDR3 DNA follows: TGTGCCAGCAGCCAAGAACTTCTTAACACCGGGGAGCTGTTTTTT.

As DNA, the CDR3 is TGTGCCAGCAGCAATGCCCGGGACAGGGGAGCTTTCTTT. Translated, it gives CASSNARDRGAFF. This chain connects TRBV7-9 to TRBJ1-1, with 10 bases that match TRBD1. J was trimmed by 10 bases and V by 5 bases; bases with no gene match: 7. CDR1 is SEHNR and CDR2 is FQNEAQ in the germline V gene (reference sequence). The CDR3 is 13 amino acids. Using reference TRBV7-9 and TRBJ1-1 for the parts outside the CDR3, the full variable domain is DTGVSQNPRHKITKRGQNVTFRCDPISEHNRLYWYRQTLGQGPEFLTYFQNEAQLEKSRLLSDRFSAERPKGSFSTLEIQRTEQGDSAMYLCASSNARDRGAFFGQGTRLTVV.

CDR3 bases: TGCAGTGCTAGTCTTTCGCGTTATAGCAATCAGCCCCAGCATTTT. Translation gives CSASLSRYSNQPQHF. The V gene is TRBV20-1, the J gene TRBJ1-5, with D unclear. CDR3 size: 15 residues. With 3 bases removed from V and 0 bases from J, the gap between germline ends came to 12 bases. Germline CDR1 DFQATT, CDR2 SNEGSKA (reference sequence).